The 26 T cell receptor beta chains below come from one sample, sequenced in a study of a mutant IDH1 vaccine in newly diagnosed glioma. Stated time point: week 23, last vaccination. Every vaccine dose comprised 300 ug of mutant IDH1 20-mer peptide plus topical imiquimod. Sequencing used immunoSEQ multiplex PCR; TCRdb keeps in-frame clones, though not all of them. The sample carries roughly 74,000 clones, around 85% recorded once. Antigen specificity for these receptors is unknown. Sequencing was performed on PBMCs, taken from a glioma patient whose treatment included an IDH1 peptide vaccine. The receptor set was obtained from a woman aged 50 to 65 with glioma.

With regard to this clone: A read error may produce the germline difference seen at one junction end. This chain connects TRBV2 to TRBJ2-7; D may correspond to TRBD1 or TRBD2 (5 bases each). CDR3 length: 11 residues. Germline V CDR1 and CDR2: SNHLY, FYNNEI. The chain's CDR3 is CASSERAGPDF. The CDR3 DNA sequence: TGTGCCAGCAGTGAGAGGGCAGGGCCAGACTTC.

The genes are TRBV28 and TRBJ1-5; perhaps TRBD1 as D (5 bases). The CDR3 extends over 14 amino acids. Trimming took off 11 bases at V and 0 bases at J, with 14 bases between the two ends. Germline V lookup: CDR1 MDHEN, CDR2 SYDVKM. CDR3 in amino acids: CASSPGASNQPQHF. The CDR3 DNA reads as TGTGCCTCCTCTCCCGGGGCTAGCAATCAGCCCCAGCATTTT.

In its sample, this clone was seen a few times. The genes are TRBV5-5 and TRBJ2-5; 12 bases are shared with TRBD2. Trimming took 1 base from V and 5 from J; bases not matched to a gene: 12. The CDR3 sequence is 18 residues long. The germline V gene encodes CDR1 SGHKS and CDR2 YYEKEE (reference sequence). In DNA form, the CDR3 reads TGTGCCAGCAGCTTGCGGGGACTAGCGGGCCCCAGTAAGGAGACCCAGTACTTC. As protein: CASSLRGLAGPSKETQYF.

In DNA, the CDR3 is TGTGCCAGCAGCGCCGGACTAGCGGGAGTAGGCGAGACCCAGTACTTC. Amino acid sequence: CASSAGLAGVGETQYF. The V gene is TRBV7-8, the J gene TRBJ2-5; 13 bases match TRBD2. With V trimmed by 5 bases and J by 5 bases, 8 bases remained unmatched. CDR1 and CDR2 (germline): SGHVS, FQNEAQ. This CDR3 comprises 16 residues.

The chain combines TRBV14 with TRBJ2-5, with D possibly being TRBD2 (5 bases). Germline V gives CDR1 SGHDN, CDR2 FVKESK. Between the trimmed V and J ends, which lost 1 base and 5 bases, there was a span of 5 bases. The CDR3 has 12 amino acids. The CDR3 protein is CASSQAGETQYF. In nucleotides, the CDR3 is TGTGCCAGCAGCCAAGCGGGGGAGACCCAGTACTTC.

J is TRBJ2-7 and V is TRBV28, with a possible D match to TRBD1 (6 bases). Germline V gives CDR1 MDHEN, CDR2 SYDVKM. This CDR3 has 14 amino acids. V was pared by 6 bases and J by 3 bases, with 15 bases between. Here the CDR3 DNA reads TGTGCCAGCAGCCACCGGACAGACTACTACGAGCAGTACTTC. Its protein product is CASSHRTDYYEQYF.

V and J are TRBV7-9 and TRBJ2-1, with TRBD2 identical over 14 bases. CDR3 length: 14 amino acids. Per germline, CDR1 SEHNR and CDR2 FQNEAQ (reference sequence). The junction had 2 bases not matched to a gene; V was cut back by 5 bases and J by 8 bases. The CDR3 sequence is CASSQTSGRDEQFF. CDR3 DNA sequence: TGTGCCAGCAGCCAGACTAGCGGGAGGGATGAGCAGTTCTTC.

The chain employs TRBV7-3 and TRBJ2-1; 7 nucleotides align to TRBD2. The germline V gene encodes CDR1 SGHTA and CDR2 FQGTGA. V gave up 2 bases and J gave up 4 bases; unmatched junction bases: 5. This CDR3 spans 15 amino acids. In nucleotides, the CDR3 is TGTGCCAGCAGCTTAGGCGCGGGAGATTACAATGAGCAGTTCTTC. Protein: CASSLGAGDYNEQFF.

DNA for the CDR3: TGTGCCAGCAGCCCTATAGCGGGAACTTACAATGAGCAGTTCTTC. As protein: CASSPIAGTYNEQFF. This sequence joins TRBV11-2 and TRBJ2-1; 8 bases are shared with TRBD2. The germline gives CDR1 SGHAT, CDR2 FQNNGV. The CDR3 consists of 15 residues. Trimming removed 5 bases from V and 4 bases from J; junction bases left unmatched: 7.

The DNA of the CDR3 is TGTGCCAGCAGCTCTCGAGCTGGACGATTCTACAATGAGCAGTTCTTC. As protein: CASSSRAGRFYNEQFF. The chain is built from TRBV7-6 and TRBJ2-1; D unclear. Trimming cost V 4 bases and J 3 bases, with 16 bases left between them. CDR3 size: 16 residues. CDR1 SGHVS and CDR2 FNYEAQ come from the germline V gene.

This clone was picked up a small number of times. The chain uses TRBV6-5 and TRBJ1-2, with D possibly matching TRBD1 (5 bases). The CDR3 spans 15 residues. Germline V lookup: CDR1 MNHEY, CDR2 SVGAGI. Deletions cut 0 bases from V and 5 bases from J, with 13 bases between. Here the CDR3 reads CASSYSIGDSYGYTF. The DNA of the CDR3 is TGTGCCAGCAGTTACTCGATAGGGGATTCGTATGGCTACACCTTC.

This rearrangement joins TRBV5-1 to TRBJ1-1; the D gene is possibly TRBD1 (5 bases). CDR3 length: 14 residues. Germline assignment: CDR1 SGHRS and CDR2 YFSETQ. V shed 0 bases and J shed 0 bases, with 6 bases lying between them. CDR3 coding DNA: TGCGCCAGCAGCTTGGACAGGATGAACACTGAAGCTTTCTTT. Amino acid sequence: CASSLDRMNTEAFF.

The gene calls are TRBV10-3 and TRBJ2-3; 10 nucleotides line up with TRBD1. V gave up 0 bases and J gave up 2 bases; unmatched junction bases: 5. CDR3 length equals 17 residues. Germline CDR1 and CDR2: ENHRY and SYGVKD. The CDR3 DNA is TGTGCCATCAGTGAGTCGGTTGGGACAGGGGACACAGATACGCAGTATTTT. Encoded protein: CAISESVGTGDTDTQYF.

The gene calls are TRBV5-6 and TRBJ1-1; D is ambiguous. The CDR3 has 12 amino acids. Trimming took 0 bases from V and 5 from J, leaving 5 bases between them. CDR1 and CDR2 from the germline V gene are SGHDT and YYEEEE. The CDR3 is CASSLGRTEAFF. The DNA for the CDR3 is TGTGCCAGCAGCTTGGGCAGAACTGAAGCTTTCTTT.

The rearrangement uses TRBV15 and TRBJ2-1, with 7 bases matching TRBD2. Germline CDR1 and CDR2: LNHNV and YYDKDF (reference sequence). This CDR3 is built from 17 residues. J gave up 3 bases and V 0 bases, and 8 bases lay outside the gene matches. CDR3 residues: CATSRDPGAGNYNEQFF. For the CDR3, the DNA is TGTGCCACCAGCAGAGATCCTGGAGCGGGAAACTACAATGAGCAGTTCTTC.

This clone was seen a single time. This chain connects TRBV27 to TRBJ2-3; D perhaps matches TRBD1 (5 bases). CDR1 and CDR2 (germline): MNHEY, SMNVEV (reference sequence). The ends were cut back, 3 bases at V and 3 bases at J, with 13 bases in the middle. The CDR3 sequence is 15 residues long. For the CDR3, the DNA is TGTGCCAGCAGTTTCAGGTACACAGGAACAGATACGCAGTATTTT. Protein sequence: CASSFRYTGTDTQYF.

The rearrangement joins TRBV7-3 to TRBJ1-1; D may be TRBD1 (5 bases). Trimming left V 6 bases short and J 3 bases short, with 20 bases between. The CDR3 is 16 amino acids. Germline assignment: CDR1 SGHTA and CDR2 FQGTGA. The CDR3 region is CASSPSGGVLDTEAFF. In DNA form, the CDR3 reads TGTGCCAGCAGTCCCTCGGGGGGGGTGCTGGACACTGAAGCTTTCTTT.

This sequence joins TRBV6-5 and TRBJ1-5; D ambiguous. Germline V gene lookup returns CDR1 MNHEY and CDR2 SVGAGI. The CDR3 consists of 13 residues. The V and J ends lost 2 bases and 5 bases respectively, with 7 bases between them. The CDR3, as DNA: TGTGCCAGCAGTTACAACATAGATCAGCCCCAGCATTTT. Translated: CASSYNIDQPQHF.

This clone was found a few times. CDR3 in amino acids: CAWSLGGDQPQHF. The DNA of the CDR3 is TGTGCCTGGAGTTTAGGGGGAGACCAGCCCCAGCATTTT. The chain has TRBV30 and TRBJ1-5; D is perhaps TRBD1 (6 bases). Germline CDR1 and CDR2: GTSNPN and SVGIG (reference sequence). The CDR3 is 13 amino acids. The V and J ends lost 2 bases and 7 bases respectively, with 12 bases between them.

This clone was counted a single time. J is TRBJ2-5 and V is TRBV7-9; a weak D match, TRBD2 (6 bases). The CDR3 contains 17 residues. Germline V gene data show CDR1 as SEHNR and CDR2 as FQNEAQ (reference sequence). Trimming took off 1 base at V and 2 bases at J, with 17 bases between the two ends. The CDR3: CASSLGRALALQETQYF. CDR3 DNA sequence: TGTGCCAGCAGCTTAGGGAGGGCCCTAGCCTTACAAGAGACCCAGTACTTC. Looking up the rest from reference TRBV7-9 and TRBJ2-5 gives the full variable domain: DTGVSQNPRHKITKRGQNVTFRCDPISEHNRLYWYRQTLGQGPEFLTYFQNEAQLEKSRLLSDRFSAERPKGSFSTLEIQRTEQGDSAMYLCASSLGRALALQETQYFGPGTRLLVL.

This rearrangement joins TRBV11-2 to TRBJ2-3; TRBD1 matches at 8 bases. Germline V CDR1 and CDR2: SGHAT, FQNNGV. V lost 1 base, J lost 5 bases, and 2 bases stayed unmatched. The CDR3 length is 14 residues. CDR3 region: CASSLAGGGDTQYF. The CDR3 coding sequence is TGTGCCAGCAGCTTAGCAGGGGGCGGAGATACGCAGTATTTT. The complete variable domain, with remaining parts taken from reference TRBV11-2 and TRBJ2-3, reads EAGVAQSPRYKIIEKRQSVAFWCNPISGHATLYWYQQILGQGPKLLIQFQNNGVVDDSQLPKDRFSAERLKGVDSTLKIQPAKLEDSAVYLCASSLAGGGDTQYFGPGTRLTVL.

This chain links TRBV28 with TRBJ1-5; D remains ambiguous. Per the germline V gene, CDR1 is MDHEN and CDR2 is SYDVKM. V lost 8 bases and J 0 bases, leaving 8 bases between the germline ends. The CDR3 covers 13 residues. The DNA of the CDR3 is TGTGCCAGCCGGATTAGTAGCAATCAGCCCCAGCATTTT. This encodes CASRISSNQPQHF.

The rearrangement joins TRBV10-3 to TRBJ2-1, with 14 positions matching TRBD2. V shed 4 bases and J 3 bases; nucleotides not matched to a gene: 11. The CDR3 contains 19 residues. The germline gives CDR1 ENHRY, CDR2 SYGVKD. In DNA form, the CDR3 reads TGTGCCATCAGTGGGCGACTAGCGGGAGGGGTTGGGATCTACAATGAGCAGTTCTTC. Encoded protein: CAISGRLAGGVGIYNEQFF.

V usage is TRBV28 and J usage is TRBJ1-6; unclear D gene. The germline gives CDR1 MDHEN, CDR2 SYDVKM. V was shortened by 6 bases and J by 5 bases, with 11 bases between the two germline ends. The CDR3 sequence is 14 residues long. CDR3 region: CASSYHGDNSPLHF. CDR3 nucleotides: TGTGCCAGCAGCTATCATGGGGATAATTCACCCCTCCACTTT.

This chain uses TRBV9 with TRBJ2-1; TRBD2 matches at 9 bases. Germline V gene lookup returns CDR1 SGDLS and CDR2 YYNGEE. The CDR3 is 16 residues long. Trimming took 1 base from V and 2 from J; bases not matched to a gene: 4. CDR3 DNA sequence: TGTGCCAGCAGCGTACGAAGCGGGAGGACCTACAATGAGCAGTTCTTC. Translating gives CASSVRSGRTYNEQFF.

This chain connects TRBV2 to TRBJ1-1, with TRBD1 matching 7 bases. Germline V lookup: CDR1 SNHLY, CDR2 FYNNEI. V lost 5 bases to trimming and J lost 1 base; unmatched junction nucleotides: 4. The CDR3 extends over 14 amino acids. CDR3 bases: TGTGCCAGCAGTCCCGGGACAGAGAACACTGAAGCTTTCTTT. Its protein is CASSPGTENTEAFF.